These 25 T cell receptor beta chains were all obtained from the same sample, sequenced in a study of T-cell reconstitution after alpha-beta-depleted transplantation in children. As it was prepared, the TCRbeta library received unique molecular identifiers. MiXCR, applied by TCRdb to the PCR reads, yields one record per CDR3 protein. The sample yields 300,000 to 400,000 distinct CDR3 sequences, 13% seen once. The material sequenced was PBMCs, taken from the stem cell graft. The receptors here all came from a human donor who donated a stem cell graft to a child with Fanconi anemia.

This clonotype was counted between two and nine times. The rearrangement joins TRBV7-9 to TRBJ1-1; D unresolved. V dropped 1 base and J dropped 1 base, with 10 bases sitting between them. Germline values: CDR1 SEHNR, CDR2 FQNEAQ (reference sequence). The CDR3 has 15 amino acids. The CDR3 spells CASSLDLGGNTEAFF. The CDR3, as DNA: TGTGCCAGCAGCTTAGATTTGGGCGGGAACACTGAAGCTTTCTTT.

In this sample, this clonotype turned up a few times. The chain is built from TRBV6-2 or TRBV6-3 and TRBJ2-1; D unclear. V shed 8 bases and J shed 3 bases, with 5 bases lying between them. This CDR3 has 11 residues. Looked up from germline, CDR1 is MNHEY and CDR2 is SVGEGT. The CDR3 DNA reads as TGTGCCAGCGGGGACTACAATGAGCAGTTCTTC. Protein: CASGDYNEQFF.

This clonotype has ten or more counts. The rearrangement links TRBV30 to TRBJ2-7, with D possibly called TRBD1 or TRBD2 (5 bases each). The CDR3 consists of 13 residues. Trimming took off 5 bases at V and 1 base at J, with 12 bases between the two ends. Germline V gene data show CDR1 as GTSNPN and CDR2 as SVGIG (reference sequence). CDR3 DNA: TGTGCCTGGGGGGCAGGAGGTTCCTACGAGCAGTACTTC. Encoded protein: CAWGAGGSYEQYF.

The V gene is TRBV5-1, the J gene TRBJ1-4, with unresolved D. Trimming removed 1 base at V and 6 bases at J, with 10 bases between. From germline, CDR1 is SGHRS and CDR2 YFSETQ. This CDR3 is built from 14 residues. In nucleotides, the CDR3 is TGCGCCAGCAGCTTGAGCAGTAGCGATGAAAAACTGTTTTTT. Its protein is CASSLSSSDEKLFF. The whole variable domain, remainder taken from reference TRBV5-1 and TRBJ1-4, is KAGVTQTPRYLIKTRGQQVTLSCSPISGHRSVSWYQQTPGQGLQFLFEYFSETQRNKGNFPGRFSGRQFSNSRSEMNVSTLELGDSALYLCASSLSSSDEKLFFGSGTQLSVL.

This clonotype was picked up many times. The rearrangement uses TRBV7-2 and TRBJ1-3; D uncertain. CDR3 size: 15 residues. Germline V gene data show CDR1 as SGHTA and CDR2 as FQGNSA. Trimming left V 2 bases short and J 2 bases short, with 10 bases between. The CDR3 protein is CASSLNRRTGNTIYF. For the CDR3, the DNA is TGTGCCAGCAGCTTAAACCGACGGACTGGAAACACCATATATTTT.

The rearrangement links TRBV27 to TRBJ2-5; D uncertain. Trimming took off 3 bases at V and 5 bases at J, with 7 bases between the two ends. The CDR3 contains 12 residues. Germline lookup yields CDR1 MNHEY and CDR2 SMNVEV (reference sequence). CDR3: CASSFAGETQYF. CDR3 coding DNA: TGTGCCAGCAGTTTCGCCGGGGAGACCCAGTACTTC.

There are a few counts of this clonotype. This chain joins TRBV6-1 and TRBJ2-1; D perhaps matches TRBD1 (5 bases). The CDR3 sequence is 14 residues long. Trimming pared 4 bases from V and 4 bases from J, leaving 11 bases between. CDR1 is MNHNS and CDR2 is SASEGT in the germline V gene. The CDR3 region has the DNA TGTGCCAGCAGTGGACAGACCTTTTACAATGAGCAGTTCTTC. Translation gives CASSGQTFYNEQFF.

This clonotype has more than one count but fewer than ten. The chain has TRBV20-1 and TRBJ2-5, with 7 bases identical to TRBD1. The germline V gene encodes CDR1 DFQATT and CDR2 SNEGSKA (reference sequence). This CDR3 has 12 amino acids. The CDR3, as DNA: TGCAGCGCCGGTCGGACAGGAGAGGGCCAGTACTTC. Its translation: CSAGRTGEGQYF.

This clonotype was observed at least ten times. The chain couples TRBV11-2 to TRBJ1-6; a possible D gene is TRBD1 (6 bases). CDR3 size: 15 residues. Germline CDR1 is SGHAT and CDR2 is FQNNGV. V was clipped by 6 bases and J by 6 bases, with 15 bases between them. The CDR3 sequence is CASRIDRSRNSPLHF. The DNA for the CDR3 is TGTGCCAGCAGGATTGACAGGTCTCGTAATTCACCCCTCCACTTT.

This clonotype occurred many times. The CDR3 sequence: CASSWDRANYGYTF. In DNA form, the CDR3 reads TGTGCCAGCAGTTGGGACAGAGCTAACTATGGCTACACCTTC. This chain links TRBV28 with TRBJ1-2, with 7 positions matching TRBD1. Germline V gene sequence: CDR1 MDHEN, CDR2 SYDVKM. V was pared by 4 bases and J by 0 bases, with 2 bases of the junction left unmatched. The CDR3 extends over 14 amino acids.

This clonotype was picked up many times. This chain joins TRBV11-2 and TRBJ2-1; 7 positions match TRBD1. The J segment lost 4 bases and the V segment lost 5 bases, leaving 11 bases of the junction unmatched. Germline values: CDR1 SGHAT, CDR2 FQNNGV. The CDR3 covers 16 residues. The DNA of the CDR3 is TGTGCCAGCAGCCACAGACAGGGCTCGATGTACAATGAGCAGTTCTTC. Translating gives CASSHRQGSMYNEQFF. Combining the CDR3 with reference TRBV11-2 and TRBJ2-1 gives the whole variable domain EAGVAQSPRYKIIEKRQSVAFWCNPISGHATLYWYQQILGQGPKLLIQFQNNGVVDDSQLPKDRFSAERLKGVDSTLKIQPAKLEDSAVYLCASSHRQGSMYNEQFFGPGTRLTVL.

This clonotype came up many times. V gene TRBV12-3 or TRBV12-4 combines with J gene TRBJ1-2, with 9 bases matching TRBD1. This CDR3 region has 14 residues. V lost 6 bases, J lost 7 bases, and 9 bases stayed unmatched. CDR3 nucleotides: TGTGCCAGCAGCCCCACGGGACAGGGTGGTGGCTACACCTTC. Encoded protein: CASSPTGQGGGYTF.

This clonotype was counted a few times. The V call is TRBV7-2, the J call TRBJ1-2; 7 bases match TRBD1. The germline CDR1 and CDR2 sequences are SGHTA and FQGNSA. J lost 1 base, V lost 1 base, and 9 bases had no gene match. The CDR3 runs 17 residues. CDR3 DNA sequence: TGTGCCAGCAGCTTAGGGGGGACAGCCCTTCTTAACTATGGCTACACCTTC. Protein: CASSLGGTALLNYGYTF.

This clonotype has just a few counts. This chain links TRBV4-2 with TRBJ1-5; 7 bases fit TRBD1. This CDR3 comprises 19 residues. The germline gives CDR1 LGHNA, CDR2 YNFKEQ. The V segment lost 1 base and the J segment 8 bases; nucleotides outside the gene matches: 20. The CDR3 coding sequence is TGTGCCAGCAGCCAAGTAAGAGTCGGGACAGCTGCCCAGGGGGAGCCCCAGCATTTT. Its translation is CASSQVRVGTAAQGEPQHF.

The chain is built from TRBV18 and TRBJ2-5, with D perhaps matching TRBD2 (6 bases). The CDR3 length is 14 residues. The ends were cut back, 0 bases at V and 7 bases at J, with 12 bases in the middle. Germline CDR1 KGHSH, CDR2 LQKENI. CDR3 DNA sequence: TGTGCCAGCTCACCACCGGCGGGGCTGGGGACCCAGTACTTC. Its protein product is CASSPPAGLGTQYF.

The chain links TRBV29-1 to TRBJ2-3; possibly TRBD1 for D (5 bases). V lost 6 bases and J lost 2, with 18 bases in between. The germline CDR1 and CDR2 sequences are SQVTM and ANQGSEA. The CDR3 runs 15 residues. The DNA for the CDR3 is TGCAGCGTCGCAGGGTCCCGTTCATTCACAGATACGCAGTATTTT. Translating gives CSVAGSRSFTDTQYF.

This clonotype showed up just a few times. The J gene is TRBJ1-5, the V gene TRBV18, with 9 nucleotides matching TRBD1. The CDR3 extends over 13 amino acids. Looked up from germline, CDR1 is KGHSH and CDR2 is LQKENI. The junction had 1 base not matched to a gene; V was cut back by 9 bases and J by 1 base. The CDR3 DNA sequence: TGTGCCAGTGGACAGGGGAGCAATCAGCCCCAGCATTTT. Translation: CASGQGSNQPQHF.

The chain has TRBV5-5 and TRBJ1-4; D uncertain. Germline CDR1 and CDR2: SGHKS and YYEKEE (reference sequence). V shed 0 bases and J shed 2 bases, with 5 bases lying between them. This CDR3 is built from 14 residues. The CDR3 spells CASSLEQTNEKLFF. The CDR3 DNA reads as TGTGCCAGCAGCTTGGAACAGACTAATGAAAAACTGTTTTTT. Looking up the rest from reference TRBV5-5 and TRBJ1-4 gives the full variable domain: DAGVTQSPTHLIKTRGQQVTLRCSPISGHKSVSWYQQVLGQGPQFIFQYYEKEERGRGNFPDRFSARQFPNYSSELNVNALLLGDSALYLCASSLEQTNEKLFFGSGTQLSVL.

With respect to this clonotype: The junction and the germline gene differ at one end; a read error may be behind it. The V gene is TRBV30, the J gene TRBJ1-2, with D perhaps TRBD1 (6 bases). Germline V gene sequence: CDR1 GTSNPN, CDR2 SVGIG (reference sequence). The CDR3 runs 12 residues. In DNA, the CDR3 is TGTGCCTGGATCAGGGGCAGCCTAATTCCCGACTTC. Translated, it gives CAWIRGSLIPDF. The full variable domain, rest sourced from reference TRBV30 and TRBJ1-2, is SQTIHQWPATLVQPVGSPLSLECTVEGTSNPNLYWYRQAAGRGLQLLFYSVGIGQISSEVPQNLSASRPQDRQFILSSKKLLLSDSGFYLCAWIRGSLIPDFGSGTRLTVV.

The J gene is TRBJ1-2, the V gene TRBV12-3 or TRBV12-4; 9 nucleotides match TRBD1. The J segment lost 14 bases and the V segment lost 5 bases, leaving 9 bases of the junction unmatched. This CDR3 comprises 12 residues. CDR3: CASSITGGARTF. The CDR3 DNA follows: TGTGCCAGCAGTATAACAGGGGGCGCAAGGACCTTC.

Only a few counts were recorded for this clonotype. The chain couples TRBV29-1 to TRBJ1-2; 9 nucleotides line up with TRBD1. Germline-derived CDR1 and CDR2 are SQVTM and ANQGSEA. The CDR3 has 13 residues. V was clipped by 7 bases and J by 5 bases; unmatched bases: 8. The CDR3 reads CSDRTGAGYGYTF. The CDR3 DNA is TGCAGCGACCGGACAGGGGCGGGGTATGGCTACACCTTC.

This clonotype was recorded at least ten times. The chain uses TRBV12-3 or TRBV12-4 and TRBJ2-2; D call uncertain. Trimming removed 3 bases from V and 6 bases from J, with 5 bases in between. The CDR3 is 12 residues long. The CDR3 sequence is CASSLIAGELFF. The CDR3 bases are TGTGCCAGCAGTTTGATAGCCGGGGAGCTGTTTTTT.

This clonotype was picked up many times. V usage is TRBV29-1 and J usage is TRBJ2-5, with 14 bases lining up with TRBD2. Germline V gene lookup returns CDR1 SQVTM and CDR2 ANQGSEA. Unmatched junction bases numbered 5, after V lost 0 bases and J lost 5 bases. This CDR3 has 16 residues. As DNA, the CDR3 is TGCAGCGTTGAAGACGGCAGGACTAGCGGGGGGGAGACCCAGTACTTC. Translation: CSVEDGRTSGGETQYF.

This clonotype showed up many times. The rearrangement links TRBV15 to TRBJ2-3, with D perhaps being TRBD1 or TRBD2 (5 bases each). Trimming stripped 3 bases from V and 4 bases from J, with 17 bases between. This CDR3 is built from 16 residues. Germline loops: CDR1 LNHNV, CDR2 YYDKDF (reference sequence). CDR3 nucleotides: TGTGCCACCAGCAGTCACCCAGGGTCGAGGGCAGATACGCAGTATTTT. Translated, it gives CATSSHPGSRADTQYF.

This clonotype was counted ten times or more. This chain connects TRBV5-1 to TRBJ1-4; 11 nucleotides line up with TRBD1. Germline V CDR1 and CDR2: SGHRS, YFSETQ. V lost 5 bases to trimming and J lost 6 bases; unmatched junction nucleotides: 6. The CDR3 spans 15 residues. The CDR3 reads CASRDPGQGDEKLFF. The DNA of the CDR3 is TGCGCCAGCAGAGACCCGGGACAGGGGGATGAAAAACTGTTTTTT.